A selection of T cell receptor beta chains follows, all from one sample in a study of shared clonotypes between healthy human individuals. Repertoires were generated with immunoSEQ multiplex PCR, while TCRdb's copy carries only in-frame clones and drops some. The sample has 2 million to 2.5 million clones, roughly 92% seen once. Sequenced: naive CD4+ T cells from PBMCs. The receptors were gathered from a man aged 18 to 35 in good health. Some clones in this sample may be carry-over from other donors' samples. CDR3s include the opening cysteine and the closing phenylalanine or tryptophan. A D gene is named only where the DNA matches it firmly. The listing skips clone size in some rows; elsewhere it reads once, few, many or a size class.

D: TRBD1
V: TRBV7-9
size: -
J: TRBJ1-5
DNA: TGTGCCAGCAGCTCACAGGGGGCGGGCAATCAGCCCCAGCATTTT
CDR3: CASSSQGAGNQPQHF

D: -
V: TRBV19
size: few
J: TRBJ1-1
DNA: TGTGCCAGTAGAACAGGGCCCACTGAAGCTTTCTTT
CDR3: CASRTGPTEAFF

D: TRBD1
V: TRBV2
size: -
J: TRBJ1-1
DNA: TGTGCCAGCATCCCCAGGGGGGACTTGAACACTGAAGCTTTCTTT
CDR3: CASIPRGDLNTEAFF

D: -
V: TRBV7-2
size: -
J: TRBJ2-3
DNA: TGTGCCAGCAGCTCAGGACTTAATACGCAGTATTTT
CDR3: CASSSGLNTQYF

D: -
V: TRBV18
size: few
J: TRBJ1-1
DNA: TGTGCCAGCTCACCCCAGGGGAGCACTGAAGCTTTCTTT
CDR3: CASSPQGSTEAFF

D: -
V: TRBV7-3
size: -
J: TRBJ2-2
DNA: TGTGCCAGCAGCTTACGGGGGAGCGGGGAGCTGTTTTTT
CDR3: CASSLRGSGELFF

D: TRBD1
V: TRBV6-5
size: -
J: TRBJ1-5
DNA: TGTGCCAGCAGCCCGCCAGGGGGACAGCCCCAGCATTTT
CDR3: CASSPPGGQPQHF

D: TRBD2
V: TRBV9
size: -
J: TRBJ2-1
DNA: TGTGCCAGCAGCTTACGACTAGCGGGAGGGGATGAGCAGTTCTTC
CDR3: CASSLRLAGGDEQFF

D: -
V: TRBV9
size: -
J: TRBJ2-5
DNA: TGTGCCAGCAGCGTAAGGGTTGGGGAGACCCAGTACTTC
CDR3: CASSVRVGETQYF

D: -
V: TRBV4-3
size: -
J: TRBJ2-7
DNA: TGCGCCAGCAGCCAACGGGCAGGTGCCTACGAGCAGTACTTC
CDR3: CASSQRAGAYEQYF

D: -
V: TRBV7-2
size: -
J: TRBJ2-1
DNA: TGTGCCAGCAGCTCCGGAGTTGAGCAGTTCTTC
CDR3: CASSSGVEQFF

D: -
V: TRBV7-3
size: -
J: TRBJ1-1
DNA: TGTGCCAGCAGCTACCAGGGGAGCACTGAAGCTTTCTTT
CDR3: CASSYQGSTEAFF

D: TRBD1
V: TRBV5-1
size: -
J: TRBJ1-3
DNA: TGCGCCAGCAGCTTACCGGGACAGTATGGAAACACCATATATTTT
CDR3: CASSLPGQYGNTIYF

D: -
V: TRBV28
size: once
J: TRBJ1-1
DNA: TGTGCCAGCAGCCTACCCCTGCTTCCGAACACTGAAGCTTTCTTT
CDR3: CASSLPLLPNTEAFF

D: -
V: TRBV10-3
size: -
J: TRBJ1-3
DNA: TGTGCCATCAGTTCAAAGGGGCGGGGGAACACCATATATTTT
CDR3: CAISSKGRGNTIYF

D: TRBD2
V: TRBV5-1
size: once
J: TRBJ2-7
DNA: TGCGCCAGCAGCTTGGCCGCGGGGGAGGGCGAGCAGTACTTC
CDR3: CASSLAAGEGEQYF

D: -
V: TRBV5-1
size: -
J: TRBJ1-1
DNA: TGCGCCAGCAGCTCCCCGACACCCCAAGGTCACGCTTTCTTT
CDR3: CASSSPTPQGHAFF

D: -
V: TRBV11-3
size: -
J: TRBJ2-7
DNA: TGTGCCAGCAGCTTAGGATATTACGGGGACGAGCAGTACTTC
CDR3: CASSLGYYGDEQYF

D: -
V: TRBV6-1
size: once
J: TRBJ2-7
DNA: TGTGCCAGCACCCCGACTTGGGGGAGCGAGCAGTACTTC
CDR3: CASTPTWGSEQYF

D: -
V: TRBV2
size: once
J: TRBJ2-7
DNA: TGTGCCAGCAGTGAATCGGAAGCCACATACGAGCAGTACTTC
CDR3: CASSESEATYEQYF

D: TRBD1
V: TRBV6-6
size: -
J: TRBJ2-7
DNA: TGTGCCAGCCAGGGACAGGAGTACTCCTACGAGCAGTACTTC
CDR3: CASQGQEYSYEQYF

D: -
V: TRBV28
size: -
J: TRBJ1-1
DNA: TGTGCCAGCAGTTCGCAAGGGAACAGGATGAACACTGAAGCTTTCTTT
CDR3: CASSSQGNRMNTEAFF

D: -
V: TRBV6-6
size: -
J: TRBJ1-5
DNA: TGTGCCAGCAGAGAGGTCGGTCAGCCCCAGCATTTT
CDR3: CASREVGQPQHF

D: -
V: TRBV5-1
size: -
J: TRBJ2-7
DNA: TGCGCCAGCAGACCGGACGGCTACGAGCAGTACTTC
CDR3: CASRPDGYEQYF

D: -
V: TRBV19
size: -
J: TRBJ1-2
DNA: TGTGCCAGTAATGATGTAGGCGGGACACCAAATAACTATGGCTACACCTTC
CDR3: CASNDVGGTPNNYGYTF

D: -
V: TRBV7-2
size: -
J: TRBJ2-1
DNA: TGTGCCAGCAGCCCAGCTGCTAGCTCCTACAATGAGCAGTTCTTC
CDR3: CASSPAASSYNEQFF

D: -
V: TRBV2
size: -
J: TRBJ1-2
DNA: TGTGCCAGCAGAACCCAGGAGAACTATGGTTACACCTTC
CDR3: CASRTQENYGYTF

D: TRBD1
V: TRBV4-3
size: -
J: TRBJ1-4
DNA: TGCGCCAGCAGCCAAGGTCACAGGGGTGGTGAAAAACTGTTTTTT
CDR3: CASSQGHRGGEKLFF

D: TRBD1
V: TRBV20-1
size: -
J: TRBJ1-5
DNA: TGCAGTGCCGGACAGGATCAGCCCCAGCATTTT
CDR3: CSAGQDQPQHF

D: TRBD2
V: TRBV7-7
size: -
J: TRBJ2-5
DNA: TGTGCCAGCACCCGACTAGCGGGAGACGGAGAGACCCAGTACTTC
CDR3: CASTRLAGDGETQYF

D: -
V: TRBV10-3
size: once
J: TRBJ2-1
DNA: TGTGCCATCAGTGAGTCTAAATGGGTAGCTAGTTGGGATGAGCAGTTCTTC
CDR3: CAISESKWVASWDEQFF

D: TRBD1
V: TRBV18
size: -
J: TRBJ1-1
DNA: TGTGCCAGCTCACGCGGGACAGGCGGATTGGTTGAAGCTTTCTTT
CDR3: CASSRGTGGLVEAFF

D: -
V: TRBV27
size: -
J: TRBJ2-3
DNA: TGTGCCAGCAGTTTAAAGCCGGTAGGCACAGATACGCAGTATTTT
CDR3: CASSLKPVGTDTQYF

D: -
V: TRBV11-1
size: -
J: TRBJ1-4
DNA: TGTGCCAGCAGCTTAGGACAATATGAAAAACTGTTTTTT
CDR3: CASSLGQYEKLFF

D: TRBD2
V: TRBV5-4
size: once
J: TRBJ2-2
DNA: TGTGCCAGCAGCTCTCGACTAGCGGTTATGGCCGGGGAGCTGTTTTTT
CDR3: CASSSRLAVMAGELFF

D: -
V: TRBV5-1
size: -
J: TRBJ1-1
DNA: TGCGCCAGCAGCTGGGAGGGCCCCAACACTGAAGCTTTCTTT
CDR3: CASSWEGPNTEAFF

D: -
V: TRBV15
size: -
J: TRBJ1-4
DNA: TGTGCCACCAGCAGAGTATACAGGGACGCTGAAAAACTGTTTTTT
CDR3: CATSRVYRDAEKLFF

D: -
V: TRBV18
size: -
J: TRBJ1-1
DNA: TGTGCCAGCTCACCGCAACGCGACAGATATGAAGCTTTCTTT
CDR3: CASSPQRDRYEAFF

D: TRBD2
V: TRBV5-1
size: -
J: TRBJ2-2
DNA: TGCGCCAGCAGCTTTAGACTAGCGGGAGTTCTAGGGGAGCTGTTTTTT
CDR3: CASSFRLAGVLGELFF

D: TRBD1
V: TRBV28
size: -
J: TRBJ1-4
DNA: TGTGCCAGCAGTTTCAGGGGGTCTAATGAAAAACTGTTTTTT
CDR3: CASSFRGSNEKLFF

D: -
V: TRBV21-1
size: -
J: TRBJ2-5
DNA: TGTGCCAGCAGCCCTGGGGACCCAGCCTGGACCCAGTACTTC
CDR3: CASSPGDPAWTQYF

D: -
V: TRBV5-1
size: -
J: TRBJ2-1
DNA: TGCGCCAGCAGCTTGGGGTCTTCCTACAATGAGCAGTTCTTC
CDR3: CASSLGSSYNEQFF

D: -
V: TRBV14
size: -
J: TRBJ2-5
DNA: TGTGCCAGCAGCGGGCCTGGGGAGACCCAGTACTTC
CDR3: CASSGPGETQYF

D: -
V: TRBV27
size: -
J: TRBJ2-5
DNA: TGTGCCAGCAGACGACTCGGGACTCGCGGGGAGACCCAGTACTTC
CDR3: CASRRLGTRGETQYF

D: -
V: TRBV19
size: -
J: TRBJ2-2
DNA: TGTGCCAGTAGAAAACAGGGCCGGGTAACCGGGGAGCTGTTTTTT
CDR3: CASRKQGRVTGELFF

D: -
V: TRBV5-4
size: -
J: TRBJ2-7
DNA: TGTGCCAGCAGCTTGGCAGGTCGCTACTCCTACGAGCAGTACTTC
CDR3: CASSLAGRYSYEQYF

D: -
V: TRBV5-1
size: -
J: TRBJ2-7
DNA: TGCGCCAGCAGCCCGGACACATACTCCTACGAGCAGTACTTC
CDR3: CASSPDTYSYEQYF

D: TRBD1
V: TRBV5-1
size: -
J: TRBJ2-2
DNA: TGCGCCAGCGTTCGGGGGACAGGGGGCACCGGGGAGCTGTTTTTT
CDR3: CASVRGTGGTGELFF

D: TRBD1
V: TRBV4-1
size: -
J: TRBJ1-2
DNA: TGCGCCAGCAGCCAAGCAGGGACAGGGGGCGAACGTGGCTACACCTTC
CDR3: CASSQAGTGGERGYTF

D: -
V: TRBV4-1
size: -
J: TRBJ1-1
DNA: TGCGCCAGCAGCCAAGGGGCGAACACTGAAGCTTTCTTT
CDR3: CASSQGANTEAFF

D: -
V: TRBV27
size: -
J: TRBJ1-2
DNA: TGTGCCAGCAGTCTAGGAACAACAGCGAACTATGGCTACACCTTC
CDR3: CASSLGTTANYGYTF

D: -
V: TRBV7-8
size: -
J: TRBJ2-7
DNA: TGTGCCAGCAGCCTATTACGGGACACCGAGCAGTACTTC
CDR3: CASSLLRDTEQYF

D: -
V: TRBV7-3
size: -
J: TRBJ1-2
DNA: TGTGCCAGCAGCTTAATGACAGGTGGCGGCTACACCTTC
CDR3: CASSLMTGGGYTF

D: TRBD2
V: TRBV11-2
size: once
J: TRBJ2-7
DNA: TGTGCCAGCAGCACCTGGACTAGTAGAAGCAACGAGCAGTACTTC
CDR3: CASSTWTSRSNEQYF

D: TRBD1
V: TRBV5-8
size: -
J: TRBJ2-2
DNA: TGTGCCAGCAGCTCCGGACAGGGTGGCACCGGGGAGCTGTTTTTT
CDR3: CASSSGQGGTGELFF